The 24 T cell receptor beta chains reported below all come from one sample, sequenced in a study of T cells after yellow fever vaccination. TCRdb fed the 5' RACE reads into MiXCR, producing one record per CDR3 protein. The sample consists of 250,000 or so distinct CDR3 sequences, about 3.5% of them appearing once. The source material was PBMCs, sampled 15 days after the yellow fever booster vaccination. The receptors come from a man aged 18 to 30 who received the YFV17D yellow fever vaccine.

The chain links TRBV11-2 to TRBJ2-3; D remains ambiguous. The CDR3 totals 15 residues. V lost 3 bases and J 0 bases, leaving 10 bases between the germline ends. The germline V gene encodes CDR1 SGHAT and CDR2 FQNNGV. The CDR3 coding sequence is TGTGCCAGCAGCTTTACGGATTCTAGCACAGATACGCAGTATTTT. Protein sequence: CASSFTDSSTDTQYF.

The table lists this clonotype with many counts. The chain links TRBV12-3 or TRBV12-4 to TRBJ2-3; 7 bases align to TRBD2. The CDR3 consists of 15 residues. V was clipped by 6 bases and J by 1 base; unmatched bases: 7. The CDR3 DNA reads TGTGCCAGCAGCCTAGGCGGGGGTGGCACAGATACGCAGTATTTT. It specifies CASSLGGGGTDTQYF.

This clonotype was picked up many times. V gene TRBV5-1 combines with J gene TRBJ1-5; D might be TRBD1 (5 bases). V gave up 4 bases and J gave up 3 bases, with 8 bases separating them. Germline V gives CDR1 SGHRS, CDR2 YFSETQ. The CDR3 contains 13 residues. For the CDR3, the DNA is TGCGCCAGCAGCCCCGGGACCAATCAGCCCCAGCATTTT. As protein: CASSPGTNQPQHF.

This clonotype showed up many times. The rearrangement uses TRBV4-1 and TRBJ1-2; possible D gene TRBD1, 5 bases. V dropped 0 bases and J dropped 5 bases, with 7 bases sitting between them. Germline CDR1 is MGHRA and CDR2 is YSYEKL. The CDR3 extends over 13 amino acids. CDR3 nucleotide sequence: TGCGCCAGCAGCCAAGATGGGGGATATGGCTACACCTTC. It is translated as CASSQDGGYGYTF.

This clonotype was counted many times. This sequence joins TRBV3-1 and TRBJ2-5, with 14 nucleotides matching TRBD2. The CDR3 runs 16 residues. The V segment lost 1 base and the J segment 4 bases; nucleotides outside the gene matches: 2. The germline V gene encodes CDR1 LGHDT and CDR2 YNNKEL (reference sequence). This CDR3 reads CASSQGTSGGPETQYF. As DNA, the CDR3 is TGTGCCAGCAGCCAAGGGACTAGCGGGGGGCCAGAGACCCAGTACTTC.

This clonotype was seen repeatedly, ten times or more. The gene calls are TRBV6-5 and TRBJ2-2, with D possibly matching TRBD1 (5 bases). Trimming shortened V by 5 bases and J by 4 bases, and 14 bases separated the two germline ends. The germline V gene has CDR1 MNHEY and CDR2 SVGAGI. The CDR3 has 15 residues. CDR3 region: CASSSSGSVTGELFF. The CDR3 nucleotides read TGTGCCAGCAGTAGCTCAGGGTCGGTCACCGGGGAGCTGTTTTTT.

Ten or more counts support this clonotype. The chain has TRBV19 and TRBJ1-1; no reliable D call. The CDR3 is 15 amino acids. Germline CDR1 and CDR2: LNHDA and SQIVND (reference sequence). The V end was cut by 3 bases, the J end by 5 bases, with 16 bases between. CDR3 loop: CASSIGINRGTEAFF. The CDR3 coding sequence is TGTGCCAGTAGTATCGGCATTAACCGGGGAACTGAAGCTTTCTTT.

There are many counts of this clonotype. The gene calls are TRBV6-5 and TRBJ2-3, with 7 positions matching TRBD2. The CDR3 has 17 amino acids. Germline trimming cut 1 base from V and 1 base from J; bases unmatched to any gene: 8. In germline, CDR1 is MNHEY, CDR2 SVGAGI. CDR3 DNA sequence: TGTGCCAGCAGTTACTTGGGGCGGGGGTCCCGCACAGATACGCAGTATTTT. Residues: CASSYLGRGSRTDTQYF.

At least ten counts were recorded for this clonotype. V and J are TRBV6-1 and TRBJ1-4; no clear D. V was pared by 7 bases and J by 0 bases, with 9 bases between. CDR3 length: 14 residues. CDR1 and CDR2 (germline): MNHNS, SASEGT. This CDR3 reads CASINSATNEKLFF. CDR3 nucleotides: TGTGCCAGCATCAACAGCGCAACTAATGAAAAACTGTTTTTT.

The table lists this clonotype with many counts. This rearrangement joins TRBV28 to TRBJ2-5; D is uncertain. The V gene lost 6 bases and the J gene lost 2 bases, with 7 bases spanning the gap. Germline-derived CDR1 and CDR2 are MDHEN and SYDVKM. The CDR3 is 12 residues long. CDR3 in amino acids: CASRRPQETQYF. The CDR3 DNA reads TGTGCCAGCAGACGACCTCAAGAGACCCAGTACTTC.

This clonotype occurred many times. The CDR3, as DNA: TGTGCCAGCAGCCAACAGGGGGCGTTCGAGCAGTACTTC. It codes for CASSQQGAFEQYF. The chain uses TRBV3-1 and TRBJ2-7, with 8 nucleotides matching TRBD1. The CDR3 has 13 amino acids. V dropped 2 bases and J dropped 6; count of bases not matched to a gene: 3. Germline assignment: CDR1 LGHDT and CDR2 YNNKEL (reference sequence).

This clonotype was recorded many times. The rearrangement uses TRBV28 and TRBJ2-7; 7 bases are shared with TRBD2. V gave up 8 bases and J gave up 0 bases; unmatched junction bases: 1. The CDR3 is 12 amino acids. Germline V gene sequence: CDR1 MDHEN, CDR2 SYDVKM. DNA for the CDR3: TGTGCCAGCGGGGACTACTCCTACGAGCAGTACTTC. This codes for CASGDYSYEQYF.

This clonotype occurred many times. V gene TRBV20-1 combines with J gene TRBJ2-5; 10 nucleotides align to TRBD1. There are 14 residues in the CDR3. With 5 bases clipped from V and 3 bases from J, the junction kept 6 bases outside the gene matches. Germline loops: CDR1 DFQATT, CDR2 SNEGSKA (reference sequence). The CDR3 protein is CSAPGQGVKETQYF. CDR3 DNA: TGCAGTGCTCCAGGACAGGGGGTGAAAGAGACCCAGTACTTC.

This clonotype was counted ten times or more. The J gene is TRBJ2-5, the V gene TRBV18, with 7 bases matching TRBD2. The ends lost 3 bases at V and 2 bases at J; junction bases unmatched: 6. CDR1 KGHSH and CDR2 LQKENI come from the germline V gene. The CDR3 has 15 amino acids. The CDR3 bases are TGTGCCAGCTCACCGTACCAGGGAGGGCAAGAGACCCAGTACTTC. The encoded protein is CASSPYQGGQETQYF. The whole variable domain, remainder taken from reference TRBV18 and TRBJ2-5, is NAGVMQNPRHLVRRRGQEARLRCSPMKGHSHVYWYRQLPEEGLKFMVYLQKENIIDESGMPKERFSAEFPKEGPSILRIQQVVRGDSAAYFCASSPYQGGQETQYFGPGTRLLVL.

The table lists this clonotype with many counts. The CDR3 spells CASSQDPGANQPQHF. Here the CDR3 DNA reads TGTGCCAGCAGCCAAGATCCAGGGGCCAATCAGCCCCAGCATTTT. The rearrangement joins TRBV3-1 to TRBJ1-5; D may be TRBD1 (6 bases). Trimming shortened V by 0 bases and J by 3 bases, and 9 bases separated the two germline ends. This CDR3 spans 15 amino acids. The germline CDR1 and CDR2 sequences are LGHDT and YNNKEL (reference sequence).

This clonotype was seen many times. The chain links TRBV20-1 to TRBJ1-3; D unresolved. The CDR3 runs 15 residues. The V end was cut by 3 bases, the J end by 0 bases, with 12 bases between. Germline V CDR1 and CDR2: DFQATT, SNEGSKA (reference sequence). The CDR3 loop reads CSASPGYASGNTIYF. Here the CDR3 DNA reads TGCAGTGCTAGTCCAGGATACGCCTCTGGAAACACCATATATTTT.

This clonotype was recorded at least ten times. J is TRBJ2-5 and V is TRBV5-6; 14 nucleotides line up with TRBD2. Unmatched junction bases numbered 3, after V lost 4 bases and J lost 4 bases. The length of the CDR3 is 15 residues. Germline CDR1 and CDR2: SGHDT and YYEEEE. The DNA of the CDR3 is TGTGCCAGCAGCGGGACTAGCGGGGGTTTAGAGACCCAGTACTTC. Its protein is CASSGTSGGLETQYF.

This clonotype was counted at least ten times. The rearrangement uses TRBV7-3 and TRBJ2-3, with 9 bases aligning to TRBD2. CDR3 length equals 15 residues. CDR1 is SGHTA, CDR2 FQGTGA, per germline. The ends lost 4 bases at V and 2 bases at J; junction bases unmatched: 4. This chain's CDR3 is CASSSASGITDTQYF. The CDR3 DNA follows: TGTGCCAGCAGCTCCGCTAGCGGGATCACAGATACGCAGTATTTT.

The CDR3 sequence: CASNMIGSDTQYF. DNA for the CDR3: TGTGCCAGTAATATGATCGGCTCAGATACGCAGTATTTT. The chain combines TRBV19 with TRBJ2-3; D gene unclear. The length of the CDR3 is 13 residues. Trimming cost V 7 bases and J 4 bases, with 12 bases left between them. The germline V gene has CDR1 LNHDA and CDR2 SQIVND (reference sequence).

This clonotype was picked up many times. The chain links TRBV9 to TRBJ2-1; 7 bases are shared with TRBD1. V dropped 2 bases and J dropped 4; count of bases not matched to a gene: 6. This CDR3 is 15 amino acids long. The germline gives CDR1 SGDLS, CDR2 YYNGEE. CDR3 amino acids: CASSVEGASYNEQFF. Here the CDR3 DNA reads TGTGCCAGCAGCGTTGAGGGGGCCTCTTACAATGAGCAGTTCTTC.

This clonotype was counted many times. The chain joins TRBV5-1 to TRBJ2-2; no reliable D call. Germline CDR1 is SGHRS and CDR2 is YFSETQ. Deletions cut 4 bases from V and 4 bases from J, with 20 bases between. The CDR3 spans 17 residues. The CDR3 spells CASSPAFNKTITGELFF. The CDR3 region has the DNA TGCGCCAGCAGCCCAGCTTTTAACAAGACCATCACCGGGGAGCTGTTTTTT.

The table lists this clonotype with a few counts. V and J are TRBV19 and TRBJ1-2; no clear D gene. Trimming shortened V by 4 bases and J by 7 bases, and 16 bases separated the two germline ends. CDR3 size: 14 residues. Germline V gene sequence: CDR1 LNHDA, CDR2 SQIVND (reference sequence). CDR3 sequence reads: CASSTRAGLSGYTF. In DNA form, the CDR3 reads TGTGCCAGTAGTACGAGGGCAGGATTGAGTGGCTACACCTTC.

This clonotype was picked up many times. The chain joins TRBV18 to TRBJ1-1; D remains ambiguous. The V end was cut by 2 bases, the J end by 2 bases, with 15 bases between. This CDR3 is built from 16 residues. Germline values: CDR1 KGHSH, CDR2 LQKENI. For the CDR3, the DNA is TGTGCCAGCTCACCATTCTCCCCTAGGGATAACACTGAAGCTTTCTTT. Its protein is CASSPFSPRDNTEAFF.

This clonotype was recorded at least ten times. This chain connects TRBV5-1 to TRBJ1-5; 9 positions match TRBD1. Germline CDR1 is SGHRS and CDR2 is YFSETQ. J gave up 4 bases and V 3 bases, and 8 bases lay outside the gene matches. CDR3 length: 16 residues. The chain's CDR3 is CASSSRTGGGNQPQHF. Written as DNA, the CDR3 is TGCGCCAGCAGCTCCAGAACAGGGGGCGGGAATCAGCCCCAGCATTTT.